This entry lists 32 T cell receptor beta chains sequenced from one sample in a study of PD-1 blockade in classical Hodgkin lymphoma. Sequencing was performed with immunoSEQ multiplex PCR; in TCRdb, only in-frame clones are kept and a portion is missing. The sample lists over 50,000 clones, roughly 87% occurring once. The time point: cycle 4 day 1 (C4D1), after five to seven weeks of nivolumab. After autologous stem cell transplantation all patients relapsed, and prior brentuximab vedotin exposure differed between cohorts. This sample comprised peripheral blood mononuclear cells (PBMCs), obtained before the fourth cycle of nivolumab. The receptor source for this set is a human donor with classical Hodgkin lymphoma.

The V and J genes are TRBV5-1 and TRBJ2-1, with 8 bases fitting TRBD2. CDR1 and CDR2 (germline): SGHRS, YFSETQ. The trim removed 0 bases at V and 4 bases at J, leaving 6 bases unmatched. The CDR3 has 16 amino acids. CDR3 sequence: CASSLGVSGAYNEQFF. The CDR3 coding sequence is TGCGCCAGCAGCTTGGGTGTTAGCGGGGCTTACAATGAGCAGTTCTTC.

The V and J genes are TRBV28 and TRBJ1-5; unclear D gene. The CDR3 length is 14 residues. The ends were cut back, 7 bases at V and 4 bases at J, with 14 bases in the middle. Germline CDR1 and CDR2: MDHEN and SYDVKM. CDR3 residues: CASTYGGSNQPQHF. CDR3 nucleotides: TGTGCCAGCACCTACGGCGGTTCGAATCAGCCCCAGCATTTT.

This chain connects TRBV6-6 to TRBJ1-4; D remains unclear. V was cut by 6 bases and J by 4 bases, with 9 bases left in between. The germline gives CDR1 MNHNY, CDR2 SVGAGI (reference sequence). The CDR3 is 13 residues long. The CDR3 reads CASSGDYNEKLFF. In DNA form, the CDR3 reads TGTGCCAGCAGCGGGGATTATAATGAAAAACTGTTTTTT.

This clone showed up just once. This same CDR3 is encoded by further DNA sequences in the sample. The rearrangement joins TRBV5-1 to TRBJ2-5, with TRBD2 matching 10 bases. CDR1 SGHRS and CDR2 YFSETQ come from the germline V gene. This CDR3 is 15 amino acids long. V dropped 2 bases and J dropped 5; count of bases not matched to a gene: 6. CDR3 DNA: TGCGCCAGCAGCTTAGCGGGAGGGGACGGCGAGACCCAGTACTTC. Translated, it gives CASSLAGGDGETQYF.

The chain links TRBV5-1 to TRBJ2-2; D possibly uses TRBD1 or TRBD2 (6 bases each). Trimming took 0 bases from V and 7 from J, leaving 13 bases between them. The germline CDR1 and CDR2 sequences are SGHRS and YFSETQ. The CDR3 totals 15 residues. CDR3 in DNA: TGCGCCAGCAGCTTGGCCTCCGGGGGCGTCGGGGAGCTGTTTTTT. Amino acids: CASSLASGGVGELFF.

The chain combines TRBV7-9 with TRBJ2-7; D could derive from TRBD1 or TRBD2 (6 bases each). V was cut by 1 base and J by 5 bases, with 12 bases left in between. This CDR3 has 14 amino acids. In germline, CDR1 is SEHNR, CDR2 FQNEAQ (reference sequence). The CDR3, as DNA: TGTGCCAGCAGCTTAGGCGGAGGGGGAGACGAGCAGTACTTC. It encodes CASSLGGGGDEQYF.

The V call is TRBV12-1, the J call TRBJ2-5; TRBD2, the table's D call, was not compared with the DNA. TRBV12-1 is an annotated pseudogene. CDR3 size: 18 residues. CDR3 DNA: TGTGCCAGCAGCTTTGTTCCCGGGACTAGCGGGTACCAAGAGACCCAGTACTTC. This translates into CASSFVPGTSGYQETQYF.

This chain joins TRBV6-6 and TRBJ2-1, with no clear D. Germline assignment: CDR1 MNHNY and CDR2 SVGAGI (reference sequence). Trimming took 0 bases from V and 3 from J, leaving 9 bases between them. The CDR3 runs 15 residues. As DNA, the CDR3 is TGTGCCAGCAGTTACTCGATCCAGGACTACAATGAGCAGTTCTTC. As protein: CASSYSIQDYNEQFF.

The chain is built from TRBV5-8 and TRBJ1-5, with D unclear. Trimming stripped 0 bases from V and 4 bases from J, with 8 bases between. In germline, CDR1 is SGHTS, CDR2 YDEGEE. The CDR3 length is 14 residues. CDR3 loop: CASSLDPGNQPQHF. CDR3 bases: TGTGCCAGCAGCTTGGACCCCGGGAATCAGCCCCAGCATTTT.

V gene TRBV28 combines with J gene TRBJ2-6; D remains unclear. This CDR3 region has 15 residues. The germline V gene encodes CDR1 MDHEN and CDR2 SYDVKM. V gave up 5 bases and J gave up 0 bases, with 8 bases separating them. DNA for the CDR3: TGTGCCAGCAGTAGACCGGGCTCTGGGGCCAACGTCCTGACTTTC. Translation: CASSRPGSGANVLTF.

This clone has a single count. The rearrangement joins TRBV7-9 to TRBJ2-5; weak D call: TRBD1 (6 bases). Matching the DNA end better, TRBJ2-7 makes the J call doubtful. There are 19 residues in the CDR3. Per germline, CDR1 SEHNR and CDR2 FQNEAQ (reference sequence). The CDR3 DNA reads TGTGCCAGCAGCCCCTCTACCTCAAATCAGGGGTTATCCTCCTACGAGCAGTACTTC. This gives the protein CASSPSTSNQGLSSYEQYF.

The chain combines TRBV4-2 with TRBJ2-5; 8 bases line up with TRBD2. CDR1 and CDR2 (germline): LGHNA, YNFKEQ. Losses at the gene ends were 0 bases for V and 1 base for J; bases not matched to a gene: 1. The CDR3 covers 15 residues. The CDR3: CASSQDRGGQETQYF. In DNA, the CDR3 is TGTGCCAGCAGCCAAGATCGGGGGGGCCAAGAGACCCAGTACTTC.

The gene calls are TRBV6-1 and TRBJ1-3; maybe TRBD1 (6 bases). The germline CDR1 and CDR2 sequences are MNHNS and SASEGT. The CDR3 extends over 15 amino acids. V shed 8 bases and J shed 0 bases, with 14 bases lying between them. CDR3 nucleotides: TGTGCCAGCGGCCGGGACACTAGCTCTGGAAACACCATATATTTT. Translating it yields CASGRDTSSGNTIYF.

The J gene is TRBJ2-7, the V gene TRBV28; TRBD2 matches 7 bases. The ends lost 5 bases at V and 3 bases at J; junction bases unmatched: 7. This CDR3 has 14 residues. Germline CDR1 is MDHEN and CDR2 is SYDVKM. The CDR3 DNA reads TGTGCCAGCAGTAGAATTCCGGGGGGCTACGAGCAGTACTTC. Its protein is CASSRIPGGYEQYF.

This chain connects TRBV5-6 to TRBJ2-5; D remains ambiguous. This CDR3 has 14 residues. V gave up 3 bases and J gave up 2 bases, with 11 bases separating them. Germline lookup yields CDR1 SGHDT and CDR2 YYEEEE. The CDR3 sequence: CASSWGSGQETQYF. The CDR3 DNA reads as TGTGCCAGCAGCTGGGGATCAGGACAAGAGACCCAGTACTTC.

V is TRBV7-9 and J is TRBJ1-3; D is unclear. Trimming took 4 bases from V and 4 from J, leaving 5 bases between them. The CDR3 contains 12 residues. CDR1 is SEHNR, CDR2 FQNEAQ, per germline (reference sequence). The CDR3 loop reads CASSSQGNTIYF. DNA for the CDR3: TGTGCCAGCAGCTCACAGGGAAACACCATATATTTT.

The V gene is TRBV5-1, the J gene TRBJ1-4; 9 nucleotides match TRBD1. This CDR3 is 17 amino acids long. The ends lost 0 bases at V and 7 bases at J; junction bases unmatched: 10. Looked up from germline, CDR1 is SGHRS and CDR2 is YFSETQ. The CDR3 loop is CASSLVPVTGGGEKLFF. CDR3 DNA: TGCGCCAGCAGCTTGGTCCCTGTGACAGGGGGGGGTGAAAAACTGTTTTTT.

About this clone: Because it lacks the conserved phenylalanine or tryptophan at the end, this CDR3 is likely a read error. The chain couples TRBV19 to TRBJ1-6, with D unclear. This CDR3 region has 14 residues. V shed 8 bases and J shed 7 bases, with 15 bases lying between them. Germline assignment: CDR1 LNHDA and CDR2 SQIVND (reference sequence). CDR3 residues: CASSIPRENSPLHL. CDR3 DNA: TGTGCCAGTTCCATCCCCCGGGAGAATTCACCCCTCCACCTT.

V usage is TRBV28 and J usage is TRBJ2-7; D may correspond to TRBD1 or TRBD2 (5 bases each). The V and J ends lost 5 bases and 0 bases respectively, with 14 bases between them. The CDR3 has 15 amino acids. Germline V gene sequence: CDR1 MDHEN, CDR2 SYDVKM. CDR3 sequence reads: CASSLLGTSSYEQYF. The CDR3 bases are TGTGCCAGCAGTCTACTGGGGACCAGCTCCTACGAGCAGTACTTC.

The rearrangement links TRBV9 to TRBJ2-5, with D possibly matching TRBD1 (5 bases). The CDR3 loop spans 13 amino acids. V lost 8 bases and J lost 0, with 11 bases in between. CDR1 is SGDLS, CDR2 YYNGEE, per germline. In DNA, the CDR3 is TGTGCCAGGGAAGAGACAGACCAAGAGACCCAGTACTTC. This translates into CAREETDQETQYF. Together with reference TRBV9 and TRBJ2-5, the CDR3 gives the full variable domain: DSGVTQTPKHLITATGQRVTLRCSPRSGDLSVYWYQQSLDQGLQFLIQYYNGEERAKGNILERFSAQQFPDLHSELNLSSLELGDSALYFCAREETDQETQYFGPGTRLLVL.

The table lists this clone with a few counts. This chain joins TRBV28 and TRBJ1-2, with 7 bases identical to TRBD1. Unmatched junction bases numbered 23, after V lost 3 bases and J lost 7 bases. Germline loops: CDR1 MDHEN, CDR2 SYDVKM. There are 19 residues in the CDR3. The CDR3 spells CASSFNRQSWGQFWRGYTF. The CDR3 DNA reads TGTGCCAGCAGTTTCAATCGCCAAAGTTGGGGACAGTTCTGGCGTGGCTACACCTTC.

This clone appeared a single time. This rearrangement joins TRBV7-9 to TRBJ1-2; weak D call: TRBD1 (5 bases). This CDR3 has 13 amino acids. The germline V gene has CDR1 SEHNR and CDR2 FQNEAQ (reference sequence). Trimming stripped 5 bases from V and 7 bases from J, with 14 bases between. CDR3 amino acids: CASSRRAQGGYTF. CDR3 coding DNA: TGTGCCAGCAGCCGCCGGGCCCAGGGTGGCTACACCTTC.

The chain joins TRBV5-1 to TRBJ1-1; D is possibly TRBD1 (6 bases). The CDR3 loop spans 14 amino acids. Germline CDR1 and CDR2: SGHRS and YFSETQ. The V end lost 4 bases, the J end lost 5 bases, and 15 bases lay between the germline ends. The CDR3 DNA reads TGCGCCAGCAGCGAAACAGGGTCTCCTACTGAAGCTTTCTTT. This gives the protein CASSETGSPTEAFF.

To note about this clone: The sample contains more than one DNA sequence encoding this CDR3. This chain connects TRBV5-1 to TRBJ1-5, with D possibly matching TRBD1 (5 bases). Trimming shortened V by 0 bases and J by 3 bases, and 10 bases separated the two germline ends. The CDR3 extends over 15 amino acids. In germline, CDR1 is SGHRS, CDR2 YFSETQ. The CDR3 DNA reads TGCGCCAGCAGCTTGGAAGGGGTCTCCAATCAGCCCCAGCATTTT. Translating it yields CASSLEGVSNQPQHF.

The chain carries TRBV19 and TRBJ1-2; the D gene is possibly TRBD1 (5 bases). Trimming shortened V by 3 bases and J by 8 bases, and 16 bases separated the two germline ends. The germline CDR1 and CDR2 sequences are LNHDA and SQIVND (reference sequence). The CDR3 runs to 14 residues. This chain's CDR3 is CASSITGVRDGYTF. The CDR3 DNA is TGTGCCAGTAGTATCACCGGGGTCCGGGACGGCTACACCTTC.

This rearrangement joins TRBV10-3 to TRBJ1-1; tentatively, D is TRBD1 (6 bases). In germline, CDR1 is ENHRY, CDR2 SYGVKD. CDR3 length: 13 residues. Trimming took off 10 bases at V and 5 bases at J, with 17 bases between the two ends. The CDR3 spells CATTRGERTEAFF. The CDR3 DNA sequence: TGTGCCACGACCAGGGGAGAGAGAACTGAAGCTTTCTTT.

This sequence joins TRBV10-1 and TRBJ2-7; D might be TRBD1 (7 bases). This CDR3 comprises 13 residues. Germline V gene data show CDR1 as WNHNN and CDR2 as SYGVQD (reference sequence). With 8 bases removed from V and 1 base from J, the gap between germline ends came to 12 bases. CDR3 amino acids: CASGGTASYEQYF. The CDR3 DNA is TGCGCCAGCGGGGGGACAGCTTCCTACGAGCAGTACTTC.

This rearrangement joins TRBV7-8 to TRBJ2-1; 9 positions match TRBD2. The CDR3 is made up of 13 amino acids. Germline V gene sequence: CDR1 SGHVS, CDR2 FQNEAQ. V was pared by 8 bases and J by 6 bases, with 5 bases of the junction left unmatched. This CDR3 reads CASLNSGGNEQFF. The CDR3 DNA sequence: TGTGCCAGCCTAAATAGCGGGGGCAATGAGCAGTTCTTC.

This chain connects TRBV5-1 to TRBJ2-7; D may be TRBD1 (6 bases). V shed 0 bases and J shed 3 bases, with 16 bases lying between them. Germline assignment: CDR1 SGHRS and CDR2 YFSETQ. The CDR3 is 16 residues long. The CDR3 bases are TGCGCCAGCAGCTTGGAAACCGGGACACCCCGCTACGAGCAGTACTTC. Its protein is CASSLETGTPRYEQYF.

The chain recombines TRBV18 with TRBJ2-3, with D unclear. CDR3 length: 13 amino acids. CDR1 is KGHSH, CDR2 LQKENI, per germline. Trimming cost V 3 bases and J 5 bases, with 9 bases left between them. The DNA of the CDR3 is TGTGCCAGCTCACCTCCAACGGGAGATACGCAGTATTTT. Residues: CASSPPTGDTQYF.

This chain joins TRBV30 and TRBJ1-2; weak D call: TRBD1 (5 bases). The V end was cut by 1 base, the J end by 2 bases, with 29 bases between. The CDR3 is 20 amino acids. Germline V gives CDR1 GTSNPN, CDR2 SVGIG (reference sequence). The CDR3 sequence: CAWSGGTLSASDGANYGYTF. CDR3 DNA sequence: TGTGCCTGGAGTGGAGGGACGCTCTCCGCCTCGGACGGTGCGAACTATGGCTACACCTTC.

J is TRBJ1-2 and V is TRBV5-1; 7 bases are a match to TRBD1. Germline values: CDR1 SGHRS, CDR2 YFSETQ. Unmatched junction bases numbered 5, after V lost 4 bases and J lost 5 bases. The CDR3 length is 13 residues. CDR3 bases: TGCGCCAGCAGCGGGGACAGCACTTATGGCTACACCTTC. It specifies CASSGDSTYGYTF. Filled out from reference TRBV5-1 and TRBJ1-2, the complete variable domain reads KAGVTQTPRYLIKTRGQQVTLSCSPISGHRSVSWYQQTPGQGLQFLFEYFSETQRNKGNFPGRFSGRQFSNSRSEMNVSTLELGDSALYLCASSGDSTYGYTFGSGTRLTVV.